One sample yielded the 21 T cell receptor beta chains listed below, sequenced in a study of blood T cells in healthy people across ages. For the second PCR, which ran for about 6 to 11 cycles, a sample-barcoded 5' primer and a J-beta primer mix were used. TCRdb reprocessed the 5' RACE reads via MiXCR and lists one record per CDR3 protein. The data hold hundreds of thousands of distinct CDR3 sequences, with roughly 21% observed a single time. The specimen sequenced was blood. The receptors come from a man between 65 and 79 years old in good health.

This clonotype turned up a few times. The rearrangement links TRBV20-1 to TRBJ2-7, with 7 bases that match TRBD2. J gave up 5 bases and V 5 bases, and 6 bases lay outside the gene matches. CDR3 length: 12 residues. In germline, CDR1 is DFQATT, CDR2 SNEGSKA (reference sequence). The CDR3 DNA reads TGCAGTGCTTGGGCGGGAGTAAACGAGCAGTACTTC. Translating it yields CSAWAGVNEQYF.

This chain joins TRBV12-3 or TRBV12-4 and TRBJ1-4; 7 nucleotides align to TRBD1. The CDR3 contains 15 residues. V was pared by 2 bases and J by 8 bases, with 8 bases of the junction left unmatched. CDR3 bases: TGTGCCAGCAGTTTAAGGGCACCACAGGGGGAAAAACTGTTTTTT. As protein: CASSLRAPQGEKLFF.

This clonotype came up a few times. This rearrangement joins TRBV6-6 to TRBJ1-2; D is undetermined. This CDR3 has 14 residues. With 2 bases removed from V and 0 bases from J, the gap between germline ends came to 7 bases. Germline V gives CDR1 MNHNY, CDR2 SVGAGI (reference sequence). The CDR3: CASSYTEANYGYTF. DNA of the CDR3: TGTGCCAGCAGTTACACAGAGGCTAACTATGGCTACACCTTC.

This clonotype was seen a handful of times. The J gene is TRBJ2-5, the V gene TRBV5-6, with 9 bases aligning to TRBD1. The J call may be incorrect, as the DNA end agrees better with TRBJ2-7. The germline CDR1 and CDR2 sequences are SGHDT and YYEEEE. CDR3 size: 15 residues. DNA of the CDR3: TGTGCCAGCAGCACGGACAGGGGAAGGACGAGCGAGCAGTACTTC. This encodes CASSTDRGRTSEQYF.

The rearrangement joins TRBV20-1 to TRBJ2-7, with a weak D call TRBD2 (7 bases). CDR3 length: 13 residues. The V end lost 4 bases, the J end lost 4 bases, and 14 bases lay between the germline ends. CDR1 is DFQATT, CDR2 SNEGSKA, per germline (reference sequence). The CDR3, as DNA: TGCAGTGCTACCGCCGGGGGGCTTTACGAGCAGTACTTC. Translation: CSATAGGLYEQYF.

This clonotype was counted at least ten times. The chain has TRBV20-1 and TRBJ2-4; no clear D. CDR3 length: 13 residues. The germline V gene encodes CDR1 DFQATT and CDR2 SNEGSKA (reference sequence). Trimming stripped 2 bases from V and 1 base from J, with 6 bases between. This chain's CDR3 is CSARHFAKNIQYF. Written as DNA, the CDR3 is TGCAGTGCTAGACACTTTGCCAAAAACATTCAGTACTTC.

The chain uses TRBV20-1 and TRBJ1-6, with TRBD1 matching over 8 bases. With V trimmed by 6 bases and J by 9 bases, 13 bases remained unmatched. This CDR3 has 15 residues. CDR1 DFQATT and CDR2 SNEGSKA come from the germline V gene (reference sequence). As DNA, the CDR3 is TGCAGTGCCAAGGCTGAGGACAGGGTTGTTTCACCCCTCCACTTT. It specifies CSAKAEDRVVSPLHF.

The chain uses TRBV6-2 or TRBV6-3 and TRBJ2-3, with D perhaps matching TRBD1 or TRBD2 (5 bases each). The ends were cut back, 0 bases at V and 10 bases at J, with 11 bases in the middle. There are 13 residues in the CDR3. CDR1 and CDR2 (germline): MNHEY, SVGEGT. The CDR3 DNA reads as TGTGCCAGCAGTTACTCGAAGGGACGTGCGCAGTATTTT. Its protein is CASSYSKGRAQYF.

This clonotype turned up a few times. V usage is TRBV7-6 and J usage is TRBJ1-4; 9 positions agree with TRBD1. Germline V gives CDR1 SGHVS, CDR2 FNYEAQ. CDR3 size: 15 residues. After removal of 5 bases from V and 7 bases from J, the junction contained 8 bases not matched to a gene. The CDR3 here is CASSRRQGEGEKLFF. CDR3 DNA: TGTGCCAGCAGCCGAAGACAGGGGGAAGGTGAAAAACTGTTTTTT.

This clonotype appeared a few times. This chain connects TRBV6-2 or TRBV6-3 to TRBJ2-3; a weak D match, TRBD2 (6 bases). The CDR3 loop spans 15 amino acids. Germline values: CDR1 MNHEY, CDR2 SVGEGT. V was cut by 5 bases and J by 2 bases, with 14 bases left in between. The CDR3 nucleotides read TGTGCCAGCAGTCATGCGGGGCTCTTCACAGATACGCAGTATTTT. Encoded protein: CASSHAGLFTDTQYF.

V and J are TRBV18 and TRBJ2-3; D call uncertain. The ends were cut back, 2 bases at V and 2 bases at J, with 5 bases in the middle. Germline V gene sequence: CDR1 KGHSH, CDR2 LQKENI. The CDR3 has 13 amino acids. The CDR3 DNA is TGTGCCAGCTCACCAGCCAACACAGATACGCAGTATTTT. Its translation is CASSPANTDTQYF.

This clonotype was recorded a few times. The chain combines TRBV11-2 with TRBJ1-2, with D tentatively TRBD1 (6 bases). The germline V gene encodes CDR1 SGHAT and CDR2 FQNNGV. With 0 bases removed from V and 8 bases from J, the gap between germline ends came to 13 bases. The CDR3 is 14 residues long. For the CDR3, the DNA is TGTGCCAGCAGCTTAGAGCCAGGGGTGAGGGGCTACACCTTC. Residues: CASSLEPGVRGYTF.

V is TRBV4-1 and J is TRBJ2-3; a possible D gene is TRBD2 (6 bases). V shed 5 bases and J shed 1 base, with 13 bases lying between them. Germline lookup yields CDR1 MGHRA and CDR2 YSYEKL. CDR3 length: 15 residues. The CDR3, as DNA: TGCGCCAGCAGCGGAAGCGGGTTAGGCACAGATACGCAGTATTTT. Its translation is CASSGSGLGTDTQYF.

In this sample, this clonotype turned up a few times. This chain joins TRBV2 and TRBJ2-5, with D maybe TRBD1 (6 bases). This CDR3 is built from 15 residues. Germline CDR1 SNHLY, CDR2 FYNNEI. The germline V and J ends were trimmed by 6 bases and 2 bases, with 16 bases remaining between them. CDR3 loop: CASRSRRDTQETQYF. As DNA, the CDR3 is TGTGCCAGCAGGTCCCGCCGGGACACACAAGAGACCCAGTACTTC.

This clonotype was counted a few times. V gene TRBV7-9 combines with J gene TRBJ2-5; D tentatively fits TRBD1 or TRBD2 (5 bases each). Gene TRBJ2-1 matches the end of the DNA better, so the J call may be wrong. The CDR3 has 14 residues. CDR1 and CDR2 from the germline V gene are SEHNR and FQNEAQ (reference sequence). CDR3 DNA sequence: TGTGCCAGCAGCCTCTCGGGGCCGTACCCACGTCAGTTCTTC. It encodes CASSLSGPYPRQFF.

There are a few counts of this clonotype. The rearrangement links TRBV6-2 or TRBV6-3 to TRBJ2-7; D unresolved. The CDR3 extends over 13 amino acids. Germline CDR1 MNHEY, CDR2 SVGEGT. The ends were cut back, 8 bases at V and 1 base at J, with 12 bases in the middle. The CDR3 sequence: CASVSLRSYEQYF. The CDR3 region has the DNA TGTGCCAGCGTTTCCCTTCGGTCCTACGAGCAGTACTTC.

Here the CDR3 DNA reads TGCGCCAGCATGGGAGACAATGAAAAACTGTTTTTT. It yields the protein CASMGDNEKLFF. The chain recombines TRBV5-1 with TRBJ1-4; no clear D gene. The germline gives CDR1 SGHRS, CDR2 YFSETQ. Between the trimmed V and J ends, which lost 6 bases and 5 bases, there was a span of 8 bases. This CDR3 has 12 amino acids.

This clonotype appeared a few times. V and J are TRBV28 and TRBJ1-1; TRBD1 agrees at 8 bases. The trim removed 9 bases at V and 3 bases at J, leaving 18 bases unmatched. The CDR3 loop spans 17 amino acids. Germline V gene data show CDR1 as MDHEN and CDR2 as SYDVKM. The CDR3 region has the DNA TGTGCCAGTCCCTCGCCCAGGGGGCTTCGCTGGGACACTGAAGCTTTCTTT. This encodes CASPSPRGLRWDTEAFF.

This clonotype appeared a few times. Written as DNA, the CDR3 is TGTGCCAGCAGTTACGTTAGCGGGAGGAATGAGCAGTTCTTC. Translation gives CASSYVSGRNEQFF. V gene TRBV6-2 or TRBV6-3 combines with J gene TRBJ2-1, with TRBD2 matching over 10 bases. The CDR3 loop spans 14 amino acids. V was clipped by 2 bases and J by 7 bases; unmatched bases: 2. The germline gives CDR1 MNHEY, CDR2 SVGEGT.

This chain uses TRBV7-2 with TRBJ2-2, with TRBD1 matching 9 bases. The V segment lost 3 bases and the J segment 7 bases; nucleotides outside the gene matches: 6. CDR1 SGHTA and CDR2 FQGNSA come from the germline V gene. The CDR3 has 15 amino acids. DNA of the CDR3: TGTGCCAGCAGCTTCAAAGGGACAGGGAACGGGGAGCTGTTTTTT. Residues: CASSFKGTGNGELFF.

The chain recombines TRBV28 with TRBJ2-1; a weak D match, TRBD1 (6 bases). Matching the DNA end better, TRBJ2-7 makes the J call doubtful. The CDR3 spans 16 residues. CDR1 MDHEN and CDR2 SYDVKM come from the germline V gene. DNA of the CDR3: TGTGCCAGCAGTTTTGTTAGGGGGTTGTTAGCGTACGAGCAGTACTTC. This codes for CASSFVRGLLAYEQYF.